This T cell receptor beta chain is from a study of CD8 T cells in Susac syndrome. The RNA, about 0.45 to 1 ug, was put through reverse transcription using random hexamers. immunoSEQ multiplex PCR amplified TCR beta CDR3 across 54 Vbeta, 13 Jbeta. TCRdb called the immunoSEQ multiplex PCR reads again in MiXCR, with one record for every CDR3 protein. Counted here are around 280,000 distinct CDR3 sequences, about 88% occurring once; the ten biggest clones make up approximately 0.11%. V was shortened by 3 bases and J by 7 bases, with 16 bases between the two germline ends. This CDR3 is 15 amino acids long. Germline V gene data show CDR1 as LNHDA and CDR2 as SQIVND (reference sequence).

Material for sequencing was CD8+ T cells from PBMCs. This chain joins TRBV19 and TRBJ2-4; no clear D gene. The TCR sequence derives from a human donor with multiple sclerosis. In DNA, the CDR3 is TGTGCCAGTAGTATCGTCGAGAGCCTGGTGAACATTCAGTACTTC. Its translation: CASSIVESLVNIQYF.